This T cell receptor (beta chain) was recorded in a study of cytomegalovirus exposure and HLA in healthy donors. This clone was detected once. Its antigen remains unidentified. Amplification used 60 Vbeta primers and 13 Jbeta primers. Sequencing used immunoSEQ multiplex PCR; TCRdb keeps in-frame clones, though not all of them. Among over 100,000 clones listed, 77% were seen once. The CDR3 contains 13 residues. V dropped 1 base and J dropped 3 bases, with 6 bases sitting between them. Germline V CDR1 and CDR2: SGHTA, FQGNSA. Overall study findings and caveats: Upon later analysis, TCR association rates were observed to vary by HLA locus, being highest for DRB1 and lowest for HLA-C.

The sequence came from a male donor in good health and CMV-seropositive. The rearrangement joins TRBV7-2 to TRBJ1-2; tentative D call: TRBD1 (6 bases). The source material was PBMCs. In nucleotides, the CDR3 is TGTGCCAGCAGCTTAGGGACAGACTATGGCTACACCTTC. It yields the protein CASSLGTDYGYTF.